This T cell receptor beta chain was found in a study of T-cell memory formation after mild COVID-19. At least ten counts were recorded for this clonotype. Each CDR3 protein is one row after TCRdb ran MiXCR on the 5' RACE reads. The sample holds 25,000 to 35,000 distinct CDR3 sequences, roughly 21% seen once. V dropped 7 bases and J dropped 6 bases, with 19 bases sitting between them. The CDR3 loop spans 15 amino acids. CDR1 SGHTA and CDR2 FQGNSA come from the germline V gene. The sequenced sample consisted of PBMCs or a T cell subset sorted from them (not recorded which). This TCR was recovered from an adult who had mild COVID-19 (a few samples of this study predate the infection). Cell type and time point are not known. The V gene is TRBV7-2, the J gene TRBJ2-1, with D perhaps TRBD1 (7 bases). The CDR3 region is CASIAGQGGFNEQFF. DNA of the CDR3: TGTGCCAGCATCGCCGGGCAGGGGGGTTTCAATGAGCAGTTCTTC.